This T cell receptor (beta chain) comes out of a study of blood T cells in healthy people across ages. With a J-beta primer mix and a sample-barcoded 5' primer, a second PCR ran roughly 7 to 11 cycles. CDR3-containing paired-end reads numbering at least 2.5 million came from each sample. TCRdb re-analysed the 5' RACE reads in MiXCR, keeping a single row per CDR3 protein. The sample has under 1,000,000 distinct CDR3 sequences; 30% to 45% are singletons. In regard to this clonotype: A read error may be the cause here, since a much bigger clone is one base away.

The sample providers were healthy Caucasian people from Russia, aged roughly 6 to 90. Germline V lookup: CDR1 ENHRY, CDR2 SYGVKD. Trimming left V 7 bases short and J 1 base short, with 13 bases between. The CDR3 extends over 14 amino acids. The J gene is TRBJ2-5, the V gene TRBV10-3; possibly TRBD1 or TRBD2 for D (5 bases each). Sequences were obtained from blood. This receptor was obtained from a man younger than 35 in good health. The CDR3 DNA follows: TGTGCCATCAAACCCGGGGCAGCCCAAGAGACCCAGTACTTC. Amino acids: CAIKPGAAQETQYF.